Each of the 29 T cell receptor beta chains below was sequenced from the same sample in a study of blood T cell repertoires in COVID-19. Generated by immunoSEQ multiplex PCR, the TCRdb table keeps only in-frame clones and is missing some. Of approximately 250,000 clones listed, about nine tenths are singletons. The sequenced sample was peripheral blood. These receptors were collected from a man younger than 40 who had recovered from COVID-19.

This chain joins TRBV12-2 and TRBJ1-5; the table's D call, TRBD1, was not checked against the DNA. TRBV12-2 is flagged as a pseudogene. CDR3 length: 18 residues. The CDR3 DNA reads TGTGCAAGTCGCTTACTCCAGGGACAGGGCTCTAGCAATCAGCCCCAGCATTTT. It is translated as CASRLLQGQGSSNQPQHF.

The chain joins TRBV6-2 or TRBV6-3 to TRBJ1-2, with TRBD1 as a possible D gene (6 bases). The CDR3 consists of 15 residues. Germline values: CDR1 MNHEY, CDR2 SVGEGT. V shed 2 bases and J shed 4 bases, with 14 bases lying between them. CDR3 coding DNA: TGTGCCAGCAGTTACGGGGGCAGACGGGGCTATGGCTACACCTTC. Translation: CASSYGGRRGYGYTF.

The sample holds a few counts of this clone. The CDR3 coding sequence is TGTGCCACCAGCCCGACTAGCGGGAAAACCGGGGAGCTGTTTTTT. Translating it yields CATSPTSGKTGELFF. The rearrangement links TRBV24-1 to TRBJ2-2; 11 bases are a match to TRBD2. Germline loops: CDR1 KGHDR, CDR2 SFDVKD. The CDR3 has 15 amino acids. Trimming removed 7 bases from V and 5 bases from J; junction bases left unmatched: 5.

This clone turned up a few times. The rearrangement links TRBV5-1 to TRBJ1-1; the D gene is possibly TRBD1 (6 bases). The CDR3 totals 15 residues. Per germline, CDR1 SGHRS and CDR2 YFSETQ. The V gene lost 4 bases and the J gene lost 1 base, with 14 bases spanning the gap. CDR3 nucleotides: TGCGCCAGCAGCGCTACTGGACAGACGAACACTGAAGCTTTCTTT. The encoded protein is CASSATGQTNTEAFF. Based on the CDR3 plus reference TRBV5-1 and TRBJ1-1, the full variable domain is KAGVTQTPRYLIKTRGQQVTLSCSPISGHRSVSWYQQTPGQGLQFLFEYFSETQRNKGNFPGRFSGRQFSNSRSEMNVSTLELGDSALYLCASSATGQTNTEAFFGQGTRLTVV.

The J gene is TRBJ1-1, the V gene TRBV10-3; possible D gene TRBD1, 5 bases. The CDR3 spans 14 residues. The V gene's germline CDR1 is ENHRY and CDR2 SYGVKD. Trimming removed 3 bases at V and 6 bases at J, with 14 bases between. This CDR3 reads CAISDAQGLAEAFF. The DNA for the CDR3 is TGTGCCATCAGTGACGCCCAGGGATTAGCTGAAGCTTTCTTT.

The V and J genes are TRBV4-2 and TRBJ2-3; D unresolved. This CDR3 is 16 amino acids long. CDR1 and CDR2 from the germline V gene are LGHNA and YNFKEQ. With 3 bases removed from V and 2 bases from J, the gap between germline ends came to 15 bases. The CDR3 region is CASSHPLKTDTDTQYF. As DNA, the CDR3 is TGTGCCAGCAGCCACCCTTTGAAGACTGACACAGATACGCAGTATTTT.

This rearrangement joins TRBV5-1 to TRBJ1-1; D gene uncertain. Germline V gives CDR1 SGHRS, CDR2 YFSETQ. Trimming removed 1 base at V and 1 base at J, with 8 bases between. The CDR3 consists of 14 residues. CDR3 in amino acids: CASSLYKSNTEAFF. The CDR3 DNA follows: TGCGCCAGCAGCTTGTACAAATCGAACACTGAAGCTTTCTTT.

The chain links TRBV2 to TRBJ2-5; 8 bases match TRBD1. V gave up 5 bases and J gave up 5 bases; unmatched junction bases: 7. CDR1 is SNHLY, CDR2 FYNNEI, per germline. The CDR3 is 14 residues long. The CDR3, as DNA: TGTGCCAGCAGTCCAACAGGGGGAAGGGAGACCCAGTACTTC. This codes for CASSPTGGRETQYF.

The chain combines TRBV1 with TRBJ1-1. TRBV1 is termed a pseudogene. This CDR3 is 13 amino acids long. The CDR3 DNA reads TGCACCAGCACCGAGGGCGAGAACACTGAAGCTTTCTTT. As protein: CTSTEGENTEAFF.

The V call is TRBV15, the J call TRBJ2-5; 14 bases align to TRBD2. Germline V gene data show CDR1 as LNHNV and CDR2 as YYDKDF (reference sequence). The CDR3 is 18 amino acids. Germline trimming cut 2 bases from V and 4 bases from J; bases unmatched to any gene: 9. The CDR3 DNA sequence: TGTGCCACCAGCAGACTACCCTTGACTAGCGGGGGGGGAGAGACCCAGTACTTC. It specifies CATSRLPLTSGGGETQYF.

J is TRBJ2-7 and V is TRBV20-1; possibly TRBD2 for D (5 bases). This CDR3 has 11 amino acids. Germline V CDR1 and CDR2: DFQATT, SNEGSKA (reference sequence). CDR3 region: CSSGPSYEQYF. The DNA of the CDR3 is TGCAGCAGCGGACCCTCCTACGAGCAGTACTTC.

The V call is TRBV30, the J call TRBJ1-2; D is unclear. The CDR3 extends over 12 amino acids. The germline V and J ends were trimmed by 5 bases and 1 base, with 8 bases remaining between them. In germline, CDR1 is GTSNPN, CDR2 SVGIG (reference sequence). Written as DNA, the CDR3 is TGTGCCTGGTCTCTTATTAACTATGGCTACACCTTC. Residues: CAWSLINYGYTF.

This chain's CDR3 is CSATGETEAFF. The CDR3 coding sequence is TGCAGTGCTACCGGGGAGACTGAAGCTTTCTTT. V and J are TRBV20-1 and TRBJ1-1; D remains ambiguous. The CDR3 extends over 11 amino acids. CDR1 is DFQATT, CDR2 SNEGSKA, per germline (reference sequence). Trimming left V 4 bases short and J 5 bases short, with 8 bases between.

DNA for the CDR3: TGTGCCAGTAGTAGATGGACAGGGGACAATGAGCAGTTCTTC. Its translation is CASSRWTGDNEQFF. The V call is TRBV19, the J call TRBJ2-1, with 9 positions matching TRBD1. This CDR3 is 14 amino acids long. Germline lookup yields CDR1 LNHDA and CDR2 SQIVND (reference sequence). V shed 4 bases, J shed 5 bases, and the junction held 3 bases outside the gene matches.

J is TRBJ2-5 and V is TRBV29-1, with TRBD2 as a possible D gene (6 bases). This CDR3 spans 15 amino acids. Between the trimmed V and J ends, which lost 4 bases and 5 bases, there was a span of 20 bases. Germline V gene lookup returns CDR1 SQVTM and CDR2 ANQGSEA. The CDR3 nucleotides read TGCAGCGTTGGAAGCCCGATCGGGGGTTGGGAGACCCAGTACTTC. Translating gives CSVGSPIGGWETQYF.

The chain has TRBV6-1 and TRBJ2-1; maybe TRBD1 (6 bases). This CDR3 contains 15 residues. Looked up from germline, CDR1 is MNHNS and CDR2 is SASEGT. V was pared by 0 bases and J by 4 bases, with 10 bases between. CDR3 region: CASSEAAGAYNEQFF. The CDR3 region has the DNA TGTGCCAGCAGTGAAGCGGCAGGGGCTTACAATGAGCAGTTCTTC.

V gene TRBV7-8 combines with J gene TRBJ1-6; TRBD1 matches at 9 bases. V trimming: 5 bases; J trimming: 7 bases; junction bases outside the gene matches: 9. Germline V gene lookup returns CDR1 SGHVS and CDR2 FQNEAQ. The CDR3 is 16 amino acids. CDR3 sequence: CASSPGQGRGNSPLHF. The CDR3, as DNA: TGTGCCAGCAGCCCGGGACAGGGAAGGGGCAATTCACCCCTCCACTTT.

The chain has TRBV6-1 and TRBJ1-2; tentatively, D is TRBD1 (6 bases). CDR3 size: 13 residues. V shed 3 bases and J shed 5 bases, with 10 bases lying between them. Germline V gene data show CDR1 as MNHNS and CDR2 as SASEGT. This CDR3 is CASSDQGKYGYTF. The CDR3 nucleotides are TGTGCCAGCAGTGACCAGGGGAAGTATGGCTACACCTTC.

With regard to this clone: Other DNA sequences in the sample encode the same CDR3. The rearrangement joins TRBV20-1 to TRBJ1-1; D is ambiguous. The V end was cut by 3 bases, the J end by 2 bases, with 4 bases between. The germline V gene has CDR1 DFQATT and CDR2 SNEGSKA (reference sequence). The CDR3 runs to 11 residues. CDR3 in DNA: TGCAGTGCTAGTCGTAACACTGAAGCTTTCTTT. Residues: CSASRNTEAFF.

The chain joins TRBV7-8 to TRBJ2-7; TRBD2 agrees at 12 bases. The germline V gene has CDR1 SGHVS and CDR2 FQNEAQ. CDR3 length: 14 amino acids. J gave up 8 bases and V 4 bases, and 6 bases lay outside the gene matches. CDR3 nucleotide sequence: TGTGCCAGCAGCTCCCTAGCGGGGGGGCTCAAGCAGTACTTC. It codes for CASSSLAGGLKQYF.

The CDR3: CASSFGSSGEGEQYF. The CDR3 region has the DNA TGTGCCAGCAGCTTCGGGTCTAGCGGGGAGGGAGAGCAGTACTTC. The V call is TRBV7-2, the J call TRBJ2-7; 9 bases map to TRBD2. The V gene's germline CDR1 is SGHTA and CDR2 FQGNSA. After removal of 3 bases from V and 7 bases from J, the junction contained 10 bases not matched to a gene. The CDR3 runs to 15 residues. Complete variable domain (other parts from reference TRBV7-2 and TRBJ2-7): GAGVSQSPSNKVTEKGKDVELRCDPISGHTALYWYRQSLGQGLEFLIYFQGNSAPDKSGLPSDRFSAERTGGSVSTLTIQRTQQEDSAVYLCASSFGSSGEGEQYFGPGTRLTVT.

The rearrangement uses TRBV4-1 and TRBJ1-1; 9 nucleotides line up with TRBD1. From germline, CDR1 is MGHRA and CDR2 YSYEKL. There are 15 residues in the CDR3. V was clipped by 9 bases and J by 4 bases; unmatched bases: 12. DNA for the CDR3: TGCGCCAGTACTTCCTACAGGGGGCCGGGCACTGAAGCTTTCTTT. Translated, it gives CASTSYRGPGTEAFF.

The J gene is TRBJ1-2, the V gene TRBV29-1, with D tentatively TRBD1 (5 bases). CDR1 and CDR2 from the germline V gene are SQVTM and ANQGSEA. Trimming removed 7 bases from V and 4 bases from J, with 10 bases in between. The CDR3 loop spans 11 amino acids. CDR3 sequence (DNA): TGCAGCGGGCGGGGGACCTATGGCTACACCTTC. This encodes CSGRGTYGYTF.

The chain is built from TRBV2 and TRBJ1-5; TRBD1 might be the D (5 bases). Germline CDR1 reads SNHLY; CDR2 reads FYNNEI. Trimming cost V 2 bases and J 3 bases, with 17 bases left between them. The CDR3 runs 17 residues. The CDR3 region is CASSENMGKGDNQPQHF. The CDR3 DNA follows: TGTGCCAGCAGTGAAAATATGGGGAAAGGGGACAATCAGCCCCAGCATTTT. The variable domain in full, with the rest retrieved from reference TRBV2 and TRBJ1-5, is EPEVTQTPSHQVTQMGQEVILRCVPISNHLYFYWYRQILGQKVEFLVSFYNNEISEKSEIFDDQFSVERPDGSNFTLKIRSTKLEDSAMYFCASSENMGKGDNQPQHFGDGTRLSIL.

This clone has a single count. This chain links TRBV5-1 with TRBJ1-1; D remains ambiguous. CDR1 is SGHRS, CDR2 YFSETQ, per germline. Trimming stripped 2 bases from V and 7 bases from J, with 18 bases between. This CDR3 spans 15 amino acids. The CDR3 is CASSLSPSVAGEAFF. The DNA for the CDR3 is TGCGCCAGCAGCTTATCCCCTTCCGTAGCGGGTGAAGCTTTCTTT.

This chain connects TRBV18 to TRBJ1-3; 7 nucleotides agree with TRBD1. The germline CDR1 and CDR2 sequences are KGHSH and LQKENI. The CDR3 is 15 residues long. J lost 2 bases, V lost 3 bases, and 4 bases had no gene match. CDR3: CASSPDREPGNTIYF. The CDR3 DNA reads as TGTGCCAGCTCACCTGACAGGGAGCCTGGAAACACCATATATTTT. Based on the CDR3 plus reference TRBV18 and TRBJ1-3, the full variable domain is NAGVMQNPRHLVRRRGQEARLRCSPMKGHSHVYWYRQLPEEGLKFMVYLQKENIIDESGMPKERFSAEFPKEGPSILRIQQVVRGDSAAYFCASSPDREPGNTIYFGEGSWLTVV.

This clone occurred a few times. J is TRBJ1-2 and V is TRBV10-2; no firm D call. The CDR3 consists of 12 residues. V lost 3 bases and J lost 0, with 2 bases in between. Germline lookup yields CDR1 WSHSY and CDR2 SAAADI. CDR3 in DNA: TGCGCCAGCAGTGACTCTAACTATGGCTACACCTTC. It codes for CASSDSNYGYTF.

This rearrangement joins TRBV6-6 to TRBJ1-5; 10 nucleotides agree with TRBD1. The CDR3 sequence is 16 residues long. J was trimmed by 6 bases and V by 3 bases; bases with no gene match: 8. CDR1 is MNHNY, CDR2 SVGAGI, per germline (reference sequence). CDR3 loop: CASSYTTGGGGQPQHF. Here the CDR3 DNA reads TGTGCCAGCAGTTATACGACAGGGGGCGGAGGTCAGCCCCAGCATTTT.

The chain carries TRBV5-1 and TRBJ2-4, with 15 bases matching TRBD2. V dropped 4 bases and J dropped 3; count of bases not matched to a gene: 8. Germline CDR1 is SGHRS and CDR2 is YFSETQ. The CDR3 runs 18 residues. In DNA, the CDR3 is TGCGCCAGCAGCCTAGGACTAGCGGGGGGGCGAGTCAAAAACATTCAGTACTTC. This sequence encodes CASSLGLAGGRVKNIQYF.